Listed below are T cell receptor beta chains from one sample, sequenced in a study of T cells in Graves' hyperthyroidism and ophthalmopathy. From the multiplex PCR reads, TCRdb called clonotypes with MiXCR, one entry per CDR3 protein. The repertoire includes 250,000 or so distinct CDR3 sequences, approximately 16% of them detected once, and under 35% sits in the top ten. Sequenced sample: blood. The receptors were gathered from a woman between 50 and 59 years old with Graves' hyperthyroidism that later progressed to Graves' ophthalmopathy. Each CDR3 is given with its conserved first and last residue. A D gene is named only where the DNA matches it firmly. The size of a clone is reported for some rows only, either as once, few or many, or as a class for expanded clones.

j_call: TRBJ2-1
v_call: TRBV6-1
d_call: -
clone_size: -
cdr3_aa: CASSSYRVEEQFF
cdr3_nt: TGTGCCAGCAGTTCCTACAGGGTCGAGGAGCAGTTCTTC

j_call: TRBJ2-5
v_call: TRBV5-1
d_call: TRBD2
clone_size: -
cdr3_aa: CASTIASGGETQYF
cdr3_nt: TGCGCCAGCACCATTGCATCGGGAGGGGAGACCCAGTACTTC

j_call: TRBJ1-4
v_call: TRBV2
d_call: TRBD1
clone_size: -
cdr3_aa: CASRGMTGLNEKLFF
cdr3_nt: TGTGCCAGCAGGGGGATGACAGGGCTGAATGAAAAACTGTTTTTT

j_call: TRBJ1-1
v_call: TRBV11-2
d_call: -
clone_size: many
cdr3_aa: CASSFSAGTEAFF
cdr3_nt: TGTGCCAGCAGCTTCTCGGCGGGCACTGAAGCTTTCTTT

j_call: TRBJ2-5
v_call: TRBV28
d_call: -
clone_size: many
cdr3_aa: CASSPPGQETQYF
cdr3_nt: TGTGCCAGCAGTCCCCCGGGGCAAGAGACCCAGTACTTC

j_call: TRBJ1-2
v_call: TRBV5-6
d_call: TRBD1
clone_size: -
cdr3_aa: CASSGLQGADANGYTF
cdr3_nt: TGTGCCAGCAGCGGCTTACAGGGGGCAGACGCGAATGGCTACACCTTC

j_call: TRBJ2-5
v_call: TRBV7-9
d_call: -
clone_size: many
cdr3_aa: CASSSNVRGRGETQYF
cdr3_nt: TGTGCCAGCAGCTCTAACGTAAGGGGAAGAGGAGAGACCCAGTACTTC

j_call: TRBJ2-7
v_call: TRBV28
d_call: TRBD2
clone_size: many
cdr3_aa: CASSSTGRGDYRSYEQYF
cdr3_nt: TGTGCCAGCAGTTCCACAGGTCGGGGGGACTACCGTAGCTACGAGCAGTACTTC

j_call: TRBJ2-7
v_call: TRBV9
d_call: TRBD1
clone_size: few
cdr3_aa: CASAPRTGGDEQYF
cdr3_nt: TGTGCCAGCGCCCCGAGGACAGGGGGGGACGAGCAGTACTTC

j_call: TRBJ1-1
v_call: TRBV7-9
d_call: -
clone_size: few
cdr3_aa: CASSLAGVSPEAFF
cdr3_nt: TGTGCCAGCAGCTTAGCGGGGGTCAGCCCTGAAGCTTTCTTT

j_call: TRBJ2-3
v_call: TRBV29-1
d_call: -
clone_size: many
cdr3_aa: CSVEGGQGADTQYF
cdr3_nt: TGCAGCGTTGAAGGGGGGCAGGGAGCAGATACGCAGTATTTT

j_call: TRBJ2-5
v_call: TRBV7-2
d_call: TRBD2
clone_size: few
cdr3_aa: CASSLGSGSQEAQYF
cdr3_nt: TGTGCCAGCAGCTTAGGTAGCGGGAGCCAAGAGGCCCAGTACTTC

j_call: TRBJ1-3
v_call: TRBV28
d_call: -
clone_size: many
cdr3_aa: CAIAGRDNRNTIYF
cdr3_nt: TGTGCCATCGCCGGGAGGGACAACCGAAACACCATATATTTT

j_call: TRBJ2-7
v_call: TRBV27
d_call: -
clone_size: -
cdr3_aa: CASSFKQGGYEQYF
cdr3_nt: TGTGCCAGCAGTTTCAAACAGGGTGGCTACGAGCAGTACTTC

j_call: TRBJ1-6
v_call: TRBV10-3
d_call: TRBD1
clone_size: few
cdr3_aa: CAISPGQVDSPLHF
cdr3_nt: TGTGCCATCAGTCCGGGACAGGTGGATTCACCCCTCCACTTT

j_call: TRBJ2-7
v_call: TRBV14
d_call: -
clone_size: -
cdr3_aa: CASSHRRTYEQYF
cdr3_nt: TGTGCCAGCAGCCATAGGCGGACCTACGAGCAGTACTTC

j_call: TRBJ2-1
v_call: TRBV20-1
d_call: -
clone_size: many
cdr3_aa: CSARDLWESSYNEQFF
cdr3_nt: TGCAGTGCTAGAGATTTGTGGGAGTCGTCCTACAATGAGCAGTTCTTC

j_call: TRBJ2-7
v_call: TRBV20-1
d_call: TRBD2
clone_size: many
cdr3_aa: CSARDRVAGGIEQYF
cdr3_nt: TGCAGTGCTAGAGACAGAGTAGCGGGAGGGATTGAGCAGTACTTC

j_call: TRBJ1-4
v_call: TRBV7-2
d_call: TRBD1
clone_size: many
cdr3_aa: CASSSYRGNEKLFF
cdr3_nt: TGTGCCAGCAGCTCTTACAGGGGGAACGAAAAACTGTTTTTT

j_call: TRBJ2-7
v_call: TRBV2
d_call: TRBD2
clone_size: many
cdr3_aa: CTSSDSGRANSYEQYF
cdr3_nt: TGTACCAGCAGTGATAGCGGGAGGGCGAACTCCTACGAGCAGTACTTC

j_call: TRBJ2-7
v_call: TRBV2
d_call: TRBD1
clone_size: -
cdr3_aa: CASTEQGVSYEQYF
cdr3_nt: TGTGCCAGCACGGAACAGGGGGTCTCCTACGAGCAGTACTTC

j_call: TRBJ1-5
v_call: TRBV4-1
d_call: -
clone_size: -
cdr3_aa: CASSQRSYLKQYSNQPQHF
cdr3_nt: TGCGCCAGCAGCCAAAGGTCGTATCTTAAACAGTATAGCAATCAGCCCCAGCATTTT

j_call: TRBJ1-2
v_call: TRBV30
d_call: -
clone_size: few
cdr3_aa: CACVGKPLLNYGYTF
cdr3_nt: TGTGCCTGCGTTGGGAAGCCGTTGCTCAACTATGGCTACACCTTC

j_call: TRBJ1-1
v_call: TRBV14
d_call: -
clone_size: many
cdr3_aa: CASSQMMNTEAFF
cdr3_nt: TGTGCCAGCAGCCAGATGATGAACACTGAAGCTTTCTTT

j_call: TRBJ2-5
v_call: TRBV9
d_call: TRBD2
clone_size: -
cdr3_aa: CASSRAGGDGTQYF
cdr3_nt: TGTGCCAGCAGCCGGGCTGGGGGGGATGGGACCCAGTACTTC

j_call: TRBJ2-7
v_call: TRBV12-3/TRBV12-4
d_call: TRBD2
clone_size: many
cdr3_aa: CASSLFAGGRDEQYF
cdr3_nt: TGTGCCAGCAGTTTATTTGCGGGAGGGAGAGACGAGCAGTACTTC

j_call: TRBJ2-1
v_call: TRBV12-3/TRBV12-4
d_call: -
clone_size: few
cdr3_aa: CASSLAGGTVDEQFF
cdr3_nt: TGTGCCAGCAGTTTAGCCGGCGGGACCGTCGATGAGCAGTTCTTC

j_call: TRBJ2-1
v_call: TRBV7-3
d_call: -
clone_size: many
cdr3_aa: CASSRGLGGAYNEQFF
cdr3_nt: TGTGCCAGCAGCCGGGGACTCGGCGGGGCCTACAATGAGCAGTTCTTC

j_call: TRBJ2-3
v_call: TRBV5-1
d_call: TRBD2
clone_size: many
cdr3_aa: CASSPGLVGATTDTQYF
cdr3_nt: TGCGCCAGCAGCCCGGGACTAGTGGGCGCCACCACAGATACGCAGTATTTT

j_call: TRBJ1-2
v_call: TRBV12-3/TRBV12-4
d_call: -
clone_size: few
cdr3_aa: CASTGTPNYGYTF
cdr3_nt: TGTGCCAGCACAGGGACTCCAAACTATGGCTACACCTTC

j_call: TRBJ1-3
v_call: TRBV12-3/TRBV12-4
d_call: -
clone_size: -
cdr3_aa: CAGGGGSGNTIYF
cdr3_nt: TGTGCCGGAGGTGGAGGGTCTGGAAACACCATATATTTT

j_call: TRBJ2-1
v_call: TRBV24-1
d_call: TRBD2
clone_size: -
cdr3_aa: CATSQAMGGRDYNEQFF
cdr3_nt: TGTGCCACCAGCCAGGCTATGGGCGGGAGGGACTACAATGAGCAGTTCTTC

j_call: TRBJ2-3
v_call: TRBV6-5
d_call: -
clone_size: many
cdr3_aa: CASSYSGGRVTDTQYF
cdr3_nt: TGTGCCAGCAGTTACTCGGGCGGCAGGGTAACAGATACGCAGTATTTT

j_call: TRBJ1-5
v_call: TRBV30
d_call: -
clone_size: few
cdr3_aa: CAWSVQGPGSQHF
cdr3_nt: TGTGCCTGGAGTGTACAGGGCCCTGGGTCCCAGCATTTT

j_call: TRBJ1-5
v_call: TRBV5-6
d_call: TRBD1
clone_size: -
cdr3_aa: CASSQDRRGPQHF
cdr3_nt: TGTGCCAGCAGCCAGGACAGGCGGGGGCCCCAGCATTTT

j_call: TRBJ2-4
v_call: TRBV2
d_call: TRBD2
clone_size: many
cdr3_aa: CASSERSSGTKNIQYF
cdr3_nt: TGTGCCAGCAGTGAAAGGTCTAGCGGGACAAAAAACATTCAGTACTTC

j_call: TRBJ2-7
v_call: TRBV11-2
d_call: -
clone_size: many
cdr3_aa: CASSLNGFADEQYF
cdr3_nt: TGTGCCAGCAGCTTAAATGGGTTTGCGGACGAGCAGTACTTC

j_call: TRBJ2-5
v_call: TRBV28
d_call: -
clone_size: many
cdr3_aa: CASSLLPLAGRGGTQYF
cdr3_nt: TGTGCCAGCAGTTTACTCCCTTTAGCGGGCAGGGGTGGGACCCAGTACTTC

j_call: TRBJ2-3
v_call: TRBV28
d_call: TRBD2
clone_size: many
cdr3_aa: CASSSTPAGGRTDTQYF
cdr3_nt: TGTGCCAGCAGCTCAACTCCCGCGGGAGGACGCACAGATACGCAGTATTTT

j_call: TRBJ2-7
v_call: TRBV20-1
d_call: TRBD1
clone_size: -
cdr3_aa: CSARTGSSYEQYF
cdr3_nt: TGCAGTGCTAGGACAGGGAGCTCCTACGAGCAGTACTTC

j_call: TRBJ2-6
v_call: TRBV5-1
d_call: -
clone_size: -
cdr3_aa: CASSDNSGANVLTF
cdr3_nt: TGCGCCAGCAGCGACAACTCTGGGGCCAACGTCCTGACTTTC

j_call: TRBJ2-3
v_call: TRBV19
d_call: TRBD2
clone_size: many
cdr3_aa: CASSILAGSGTDTQYF
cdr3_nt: TGTGCCAGTAGTATACTAGCGGGAAGTGGCACAGATACGCAGTATTTT

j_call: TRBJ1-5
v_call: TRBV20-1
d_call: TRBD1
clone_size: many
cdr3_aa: CSARDRTGRGLGQPQHF
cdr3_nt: TGCAGTGCTAGAGATAGGACAGGGAGAGGGTTGGGACAGCCCCAGCATTTT

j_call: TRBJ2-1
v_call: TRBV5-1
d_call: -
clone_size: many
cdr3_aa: CASSLSSSGNEQFF
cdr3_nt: TGCGCCAGCAGCTTGAGCAGTTCGGGGAATGAGCAGTTCTTC

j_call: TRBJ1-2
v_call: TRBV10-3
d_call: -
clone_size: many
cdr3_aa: CAISDAGKGGYTF
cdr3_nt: TGTGCCATCAGTGATGCGGGGAAGGGAGGCTACACCTTC

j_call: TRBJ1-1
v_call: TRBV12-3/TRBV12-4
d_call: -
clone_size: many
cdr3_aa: CASTLEAEAFF
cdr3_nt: TGTGCCAGCACCTTGGAGGCTGAAGCTTTCTTT

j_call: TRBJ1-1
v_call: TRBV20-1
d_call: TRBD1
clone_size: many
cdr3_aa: CSASKSGTGNTEAFF
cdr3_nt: TGCAGTGCTAGCAAGTCCGGGACAGGGAACACTGAAGCTTTCTTT

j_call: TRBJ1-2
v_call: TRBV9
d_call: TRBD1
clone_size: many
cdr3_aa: CASSATGTASNYGYTF
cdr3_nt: TGTGCCAGCAGCGCGACCGGGACAGCCTCTAACTATGGCTACACCTTC

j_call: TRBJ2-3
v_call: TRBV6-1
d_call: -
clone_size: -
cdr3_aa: CASSTPGPDTQYF
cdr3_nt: TGTGCCAGCAGTACCCCAGGGCCCGATACGCAGTATTTT

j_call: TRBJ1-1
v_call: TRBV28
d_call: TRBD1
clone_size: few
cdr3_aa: CASSSGTGTLNTEAFF
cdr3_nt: TGTGCCAGCAGTTCCGGGACAGGGACCCTGAACACTGAAGCTTTCTTT

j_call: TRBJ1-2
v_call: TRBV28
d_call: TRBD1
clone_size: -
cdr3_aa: CASSWDRVDGYTF
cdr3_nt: TGTGCCAGCAGCTGGGACAGGGTTGATGGCTACACCTTC

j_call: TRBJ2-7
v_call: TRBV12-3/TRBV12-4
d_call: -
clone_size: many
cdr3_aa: CASRWGTYEQYF
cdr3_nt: TGTGCCAGCAGGTGGGGAACCTACGAGCAGTACTTC

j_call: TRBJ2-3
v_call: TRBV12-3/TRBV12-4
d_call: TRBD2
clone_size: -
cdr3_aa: CASSLRLALTDTQYF
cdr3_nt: TGTGCCAGCAGTTTAAGACTAGCGCTCACAGATACGCAGTATTTT

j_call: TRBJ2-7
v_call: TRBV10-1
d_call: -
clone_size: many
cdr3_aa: CASSESGSPRKYF
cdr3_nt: TGCGCCAGCAGTGAGTCGGGCAGTCCTCGGAAGTACTTC